This T cell receptor (beta chain) was identified in a study of blood T cell repertoires in COVID-19. Across the whole study: T cells, B-cell-depleted T cells, or PBMCs supplied cDNA or gDNA.

Germline V gene sequence: CDR1 GTSNPN, CDR2 SVGIG (reference sequence). The CDR3 extends over 11 amino acids. V was pared by 3 bases and J by 8 bases, with 10 bases between. The assay was immunoSEQ multiplex PCR, and TCRdb's table has in-frame clones only and misses some. The sample lists 200,000 to 250,000 clones; almost 85% were seen once. The source material was PBMCs or T cells enriched from blood (not recorded which). The receptor's source is a man between 35 and 55 years old who had recovered from COVID-19. The chain uses TRBV30 and TRBJ1-1, with D possibly TRBD1 on 5 matching bases. The chain's CDR3 is CAWSPGGEAFF. CDR3 in DNA: TGTGCCTGGAGCCCCGGGGGAGAAGCTTTCTTT.